The 18 T cell receptor beta chains reported below all come from one sample, sequenced in a study of T cells in Graves' hyperthyroidism and ophthalmopathy. RNA transcripts were the template for amplifying TCR beta CDR3 regions. First-round RT-PCR with HTBI primers amplified the TCR CDR3 region. TCRdb reanalysed the multiplex PCR reads using MiXCR and keeps one entry per CDR3 protein. The sample carries over 500,000 distinct CDR3 sequences, about 16% recorded once. The sample was blood. The receptors originated from a woman between 25 and 40 years old with Graves' ophthalmopathy.

This clonotype was recorded at least ten times. The chain links TRBV4-3 to TRBJ1-1; 10 bases match TRBD1. The germline gives CDR1 LGHNA, CDR2 YSLEER. V lost 4 bases to trimming and J lost 6 bases; unmatched junction nucleotides: 5. CDR3 length: 14 residues. CDR3 coding DNA: TGCGCCAGCAGCCGCGCCGGGACAGGGGCTGAAGCTTTCTTT. As protein: CASSRAGTGAEAFF.

With respect to this clonotype: This may arise from a read error, as a much more abundant clone is one base away. The chain combines TRBV29-1 with TRBJ1-3; 8 positions match TRBD1. The V and J ends lost 4 bases and 8 bases, in that order; junction bases with no gene match: 7. Germline CDR1 and CDR2: SQVTM and ANQGSEA. This CDR3 has 13 amino acids. The CDR3 DNA sequence: TGCAGCGTTGCCGGACAGGGAGGAGACACCATATATTTT. Protein sequence: CSVAGQGGDTIYF.

This clonotype turned up a few times. The V call is TRBV20-1, the J call TRBJ2-1; D gene unclear. The CDR3 length is 13 residues. In germline, CDR1 is DFQATT, CDR2 SNEGSKA (reference sequence). The V and J ends lost 7 bases and 0 bases respectively, with 10 bases between them. Here the CDR3 DNA reads TGCAGTGAGAAGATCCACTCCTACAATGAGCAGTTCTTC. The encoded protein is CSEKIHSYNEQFF.

This clonotype was recorded many times. This chain connects TRBV7-9 to TRBJ2-3; TRBD2 matches 10 bases. From germline, CDR1 is SEHNR and CDR2 FQNEAQ (reference sequence). V gave up 2 bases and J gave up 3 bases; unmatched junction bases: 5. This CDR3 is 16 amino acids long. CDR3 coding DNA: TGTGCCAGCAGCTTAACTGGGACTAGCGCTACAGATACGCAGTATTTT. Protein product: CASSLTGTSATDTQYF.

This clonotype was found a few times. V gene TRBV6-5 combines with J gene TRBJ2-7; 7 nucleotides agree with TRBD2. CDR1 and CDR2 from the germline V gene are MNHEY and SVGAGI. Trimming at V came to 2 bases and at J to 4 bases, leaving 14 bases not matched to a gene. The CDR3 spans 17 residues. The CDR3: CASSYPSMAGESYEQYF. The CDR3 DNA sequence: TGTGCCAGCAGTTACCCCTCCATGGCGGGAGAGTCGTACGAGCAGTACTTC.

There are a few counts of this clonotype. In DNA form, the CDR3 reads TGTGCCATTCGGCGACAGACGAACACTGAAGCTTTCTTT. Protein: CAIRRQTNTEAFF. This chain links TRBV10-3 with TRBJ1-1; D may be TRBD1 (5 bases). The CDR3 loop spans 13 amino acids. V was clipped by 9 bases and J by 1 base, with 12 bases between them. Germline V gene data show CDR1 as ENHRY and CDR2 as SYGVKD.

This clonotype came up a few times. The chain combines TRBV5-1 with TRBJ2-7; TRBD1 matches at 8 bases. Trimming cost V 4 bases and J 3 bases; bases outside gene matches: 9. This CDR3 has 15 amino acids. Looked up from germline, CDR1 is SGHRS and CDR2 is YFSETQ. CDR3 DNA sequence: TGCGCCAGCAGCCCGGGGACAGGTGCCCTCTACGAGCAGTACTTC. Translated, it gives CASSPGTGALYEQYF.

This clonotype was found a few times. The chain couples TRBV4-1 to TRBJ2-1; tentative D call: TRBD2 (5 bases). This CDR3 spans 14 amino acids. V was shortened by 4 bases and J by 10 bases, with 17 bases between the two germline ends. Germline V gene data show CDR1 as MGHRA and CDR2 as YSYEKL. Written as DNA, the CDR3 is TGCGCCAGCAGCCCCTTGGGCCCGGGAACCGAGCAGTTCTTC. This translates into CASSPLGPGTEQFF.

This clonotype came up a few times. Given the absence of the conserved phenylalanine or tryptophan at the CDR3 end, a read error is likely. Written as DNA, the CDR3 is TGCGCCAGCAGCTTGGATGGGACAGGGAATTCACCCCTCCACTCT. It encodes CASSLDGTGNSPLHS. V usage is TRBV5-1 and J usage is TRBJ1-6; TRBD1 matches at 9 bases. Per the germline V gene, CDR1 is SGHRS and CDR2 is YFSETQ. V lost 0 bases to trimming and J lost 7 bases; unmatched junction nucleotides: 2. The CDR3 extends over 15 amino acids.

This clonotype was detected many times. V usage is TRBV6-1 and J usage is TRBJ2-3, with 7 bases aligning to TRBD2. This CDR3 spans 16 amino acids. In germline, CDR1 is MNHNS, CDR2 SASEGT. The V and J ends lost 5 bases and 3 bases, in that order; junction bases with no gene match: 11. The CDR3 coding sequence is TGTGCCAGCAGTCCCCTACCTAGCGGAGGGACAGATACGCAGTATTTT. Translation: CASSPLPSGGTDTQYF.

The rearrangement links TRBV7-2 to TRBJ2-4; a weak D match, TRBD2 (6 bases). The CDR3 contains 16 residues. The ends were cut back, 2 bases at V and 0 bases at J, with 11 bases in the middle. Germline CDR1 reads SGHTA; CDR2 reads FQGNSA. This CDR3 is CASSLWGAGAKNIQYF. The CDR3 coding sequence is TGTGCCAGCAGCTTATGGGGAGCGGGAGCCAAAAACATTCAGTACTTC.

In this sample, this clonotype turned up many times. The gene calls are TRBV5-1 and TRBJ1-1; no firm D call. The CDR3 is made up of 13 amino acids. In germline, CDR1 is SGHRS, CDR2 YFSETQ. Trimming stripped 4 bases from V and 11 bases from J, with 18 bases between. In DNA form, the CDR3 reads TGCGCCAGCAGCCCCCCGGATCGCCCCCCGGCTTTCTTT. This gives the protein CASSPPDRPPAFF.

The CDR3 here is CASSPSDFWRVSYEQYF. CDR3 coding DNA: TGTGCCAGCAGTCCCTCGGACTTTTGGCGGGTATCCTACGAGCAGTACTTC. This chain links TRBV27 with TRBJ2-7, with D maybe TRBD2 (5 bases). The germline V gene has CDR1 MNHEY and CDR2 SMNVEV (reference sequence). CDR3 size: 17 residues. V was cut by 5 bases and J by 1 base, with 21 bases left in between.

Many counts were recorded for this clonotype. This chain links TRBV12-3 or TRBV12-4 with TRBJ2-3; 7 nucleotides match TRBD2. With V trimmed by 5 bases and J by 6 bases, 11 bases remained unmatched. CDR3 length: 15 residues. Here the CDR3 reads CASSTKTSISDTQYF. CDR3 coding DNA: TGTGCCAGCAGTACAAAGACTAGCATCTCCGATACGCAGTATTTT.

The CDR3 DNA sequence: TGTGCCACCACTCCCGGGGATGGCACTGAAGCTTTCTTT. It is translated as CATTPGDGTEAFF. The rearrangement joins TRBV15 to TRBJ1-1, with D unresolved. V gave up 7 bases and J gave up 4 bases, with 13 bases separating them. Germline CDR1 is LNHNV and CDR2 is YYDKDF (reference sequence). The CDR3 sequence is 13 residues long.

This CDR3 is CSARPHRPWEGSETQYF. In nucleotides, the CDR3 is TGCAGTGCTAGACCTCATCGGCCTTGGGAGGGCTCGGAGACCCAGTACTTC. V usage is TRBV20-1 and J usage is TRBJ2-5; 7 positions match TRBD2. The V and J ends lost 2 bases and 5 bases, in that order; junction bases with no gene match: 17. In germline, CDR1 is DFQATT, CDR2 SNEGSKA (reference sequence). The CDR3 consists of 17 residues.

This clonotype was seen at least ten times. The chain carries TRBV12-3 or TRBV12-4 and TRBJ1-1, with D unclear. V was pared by 5 bases and J by 6 bases, with 10 bases between. The CDR3 has 12 amino acids. The CDR3 DNA follows: TGTGCCAGCAGTCCACACGGAGCTGAAGCTTTCTTT. This gives the protein CASSPHGAEAFF.

This clonotype was picked up a small number of times. This sequence joins TRBV4-2 and TRBJ1-1; the D is unclear. V was clipped by 4 bases and J by 3 bases, with 15 bases between them. The length of the CDR3 is 15 residues. CDR1 and CDR2 from the germline V gene are LGHNA and YNFKEQ. CDR3 protein: CASSLGPLSDTEAFF. As DNA, the CDR3 is TGTGCCAGCAGCCTCGGGCCTCTTTCGGACACTGAAGCTTTCTTT.